A selection of T cell receptor beta chains follows, all from one sample in a study of technical replicates of blood from a handful of donors. Profiling relied on immunoSEQ multiplex PCR, and the TCRdb table lists in-frame clones only, not all of them. The sample yields fewer than 100,000 clones, 95% to 97% seen once. Sequencing input: T cells isolated from PBMCs. All receptors derive from a human donor in good health. CDR3s leave out the opening cysteine and the closing phenylalanine or tryptophan. Each record gives: CDR3 protein, clone size, V gene, CDR3 length. Not every row has a clone size; where given, it reads once, few, many or a size class.

cdr3_aa: ASSLVQGNGYT
clone_size: .
v_call: TRBV7-9
cdr3_length: 11

cdr3_aa: AITQGPGNQPQH
clone_size: .
v_call: TRBV6-1
cdr3_length: 12

cdr3_aa: ASSFGGLSAGELF
clone_size: .
v_call: TRBV7-2
cdr3_length: 13

cdr3_aa: ASSIFGTGYEKLF
clone_size: .
v_call: TRBV19
cdr3_length: 13

cdr3_aa: ASSFELGPSSYEQY
clone_size: .
v_call: TRBV5-1
cdr3_length: 14

cdr3_aa: ASSPFAGGPDTQY
clone_size: .
v_call: TRBV5-6
cdr3_length: 13

cdr3_aa: SARTAYEQY
clone_size: .
v_call: TRBV20-1
cdr3_length: 9

cdr3_aa: AWERGLNTEAF
clone_size: .
v_call: TRBV30
cdr3_length: 11

cdr3_aa: ASSPWDRADNSPLH
clone_size: .
v_call: TRBV5-1
cdr3_length: 14

cdr3_aa: ASSSTRVGPQH
clone_size: few
v_call: TRBV7-6
cdr3_length: 11

cdr3_aa: ASSYAQRFNTGELF
clone_size: .
v_call: TRBV6-5
cdr3_length: 14

cdr3_aa: ASSMGQRTQETQY
clone_size: .
v_call: TRBV19
cdr3_length: 13

cdr3_aa: ASTFGAGVGYT
clone_size: .
v_call: TRBV6-6
cdr3_length: 11

cdr3_aa: ASSGWDRNYGYT
clone_size: .
v_call: TRBV25-1
cdr3_length: 12

cdr3_aa: ASQIGAYEQY
clone_size: .
v_call: TRBV7-9
cdr3_length: 10

cdr3_aa: ASSQVGRGRYNQPQH
clone_size: .
v_call: TRBV4-1
cdr3_length: 15

cdr3_aa: ATVQNTEAF
clone_size: .
v_call: TRBV15
cdr3_length: 9

cdr3_aa: ASSFSLAGSRYEQY
clone_size: .
v_call: TRBV27
cdr3_length: 14

cdr3_aa: ASSLVSWGESYGYT
clone_size: .
v_call: TRBV13
cdr3_length: 14

cdr3_aa: AISAIREDTEAF
clone_size: .
v_call: TRBV10-3
cdr3_length: 12

cdr3_aa: ASSPQLDKNIQY
clone_size: .
v_call: TRBV23-1
cdr3_length: 12

cdr3_aa: ASSAGTGRETQY
clone_size: .
v_call: TRBV5-1
cdr3_length: 12

cdr3_aa: ASSAPLRDRYYEQY
clone_size: once
v_call: TRBV7-3
cdr3_length: 14

cdr3_aa: ASSSYRSSNQPQH
clone_size: once
v_call: TRBV6-6
cdr3_length: 13

cdr3_aa: ASSQGHYGYT
clone_size: once
v_call: TRBV28
cdr3_length: 10

cdr3_aa: ASRMEGRDFNNQPQH
clone_size: .
v_call: TRBV19
cdr3_length: 15

cdr3_aa: ASSDRTSGRHEQY
clone_size: .
v_call: TRBV13
cdr3_length: 13

cdr3_aa: ASFLAGDMNTEAF
clone_size: .
v_call: TRBV14
cdr3_length: 13

cdr3_aa: ASNLRDVAGRETQY
clone_size: .
v_call: TRBV11-2
cdr3_length: 14

cdr3_aa: ASSVAGGPEQY
clone_size: .
v_call: TRBV10-2
cdr3_length: 11